This T cell receptor (beta chain) was recorded in a study of blood T cells in healthy people across ages. Study findings and constraints: The authors considered diversity estimates from one million T cells to be underestimates. Conclusively comparing naive with antigen-experienced cells was impossible with unsorted PBMCs.

CDR3 length equals 15 residues. V was pared by 5 bases and J by 2 bases, with 5 bases of the junction left unmatched. Details on this clonotype: Its antigen is currently unknown. A much larger clone lies one base from this, so it may be a read error.

Every participating donor contributed around 9.5 milliliters of peripheral blood through a draw. Alongside a J-beta primer mix, a sample-barcoded 5' primer served in a second PCR lasting roughly 6 to 12 cycles. TCRdb re-called the 5' RACE reads with MiXCR, one entry per CDR3 protein. The table records roughly 700,000 distinct CDR3 sequences, about 30% of them present only once. This TCR was recovered from an elderly woman in good health. This rearrangement joins TRBV12-3 or TRBV12-4 to TRBJ1-5, with 8 bases that match TRBD1. Material: blood. The CDR3 here is CASSRDRGGNQPQHF. In DNA form, the CDR3 reads TGTGCCAGCAGTCGTGACAGGGGTGGCAATCAGCCCCAGCATTTT.